Detailed here is one T cell receptor (beta chain). Clones were read by immunoSEQ multiplex PCR, and TCRdb kept only the in-frame ones, dropping some. This table holds some 180,000 clones, roughly 80% found once. These data come from a study of blood T cell repertoires in COVID-19. The TCR originated in a woman in her 40s with COVID-19, enrolled during active disease. Sequencing was performed on peripheral blood.

The CDR3, as DNA: TGTGCCAGCAGCCCCGGGAGTTTCAGAGTTCCGATGGGAGATACGCAGTATTTT. Translating gives CASSPGSFRVPMGDTQYF. V gene TRBV27 combines with J gene TRBJ2-3, with D perhaps matching TRBD2 (6 bases). The germline V gene encodes CDR1 MNHEY and CDR2 SMNVEV (reference sequence). The CDR3 spans 18 residues. Trimming took off 6 bases at V and 5 bases at J, with 27 bases between the two ends.